This T cell receptor beta chain appears in the sequencing data of a study of CD8 T cells in ankylosing spondylitis. The study, taken as a whole, reports: Peripheral blood held disease-linked clones only at relatively low frequency, and these were CD8+. The clones that were linked to disease were reported to be significantly enriched in matched synovial fluid samples from ankylosing spondylitis patients. The study identified a TCR beta motif of roughly eight highly homologous variants that appeared characteristic of ankylosing spondylitis blood.

This clonotype has more than one count but fewer than ten. Antigen unknown. Molecular-barcoded quantitative 5'-RACE produced these TCR beta libraries. TCRdb re-called the 5' RACE reads with MiXCR, one entry per CDR3 protein. The table records under 850,000 distinct CDR3 sequences, 15% to 20% of them present only once. The sequencing input was blood, either unsorted or a sorted T cell fraction (not recorded which). The origin of this receptor is a male donor with ankylosing spondylitis.

DNA of the CDR3: TGCAGCGTTGAAATGCAGGAAAAACTGTTTTTT. The encoded protein is CSVEMQEKLFF. The chain has TRBV29-1 and TRBJ1-4; D unclear. The CDR3 length is 11 residues. V lost 2 bases and J 8 bases, leaving 6 bases between the germline ends. Germline V gene sequence: CDR1 SQVTM, CDR2 ANQGSEA.